What follows are 12 T cell receptor beta chains derived from one specimen sequenced in a study of cytomegalovirus exposure and HLA in healthy donors. Sequencing used immunoSEQ multiplex PCR; TCRdb keeps in-frame clones, though not all of them. The table records roughly 100,000 clones, about 85% of them present only once. Input material: PBMCs. Source of these receptors: a woman aged 18-29 years in good health and CMV-seropositive.

V and J are TRBV28 and TRBJ1-6; D might be TRBD1 (6 bases). Trimming removed 2 bases at V and 7 bases at J, with 9 bases between. Germline V gene data show CDR1 as MDHEN and CDR2 as SYDVKM. CDR3 length equals 14 residues. The CDR3 DNA reads as TGTGCCAGCAGTTTACAGGGGTTGAATTCACCCCTCCACTTT. Its translation: CASSLQGLNSPLHF. The entire variable domain, with the rest obtained from reference TRBV28 and TRBJ1-6, is as follows: DVKVTQSSRYLVKRTGEKVFLECVQDMDHENMFWYRQDPGLGLRLIYFSYDVKMKEKGDIPEGYSVSREKKERFSLILESASTNQTSMYLCASSLQGLNSPLHFGNGTRLTVT.

The chain combines TRBV7-6 with TRBJ2-7; 7 bases align to TRBD1. The J segment lost 1 base and the V segment lost 5 bases, leaving 2 bases of the junction unmatched. The germline V gene has CDR1 SGHVS and CDR2 FNYEAQ. The CDR3 has 13 amino acids. As DNA, the CDR3 is TGTGCCAGCAGCCCGACAGGGTCCTACGAGCAGTACTTC. This translates into CASSPTGSYEQYF.

The chain combines TRBV20-1 with TRBJ2-7; possible D gene TRBD2, 5 bases. V was trimmed by 6 bases and J by 9 bases, leaving 12 bases between them. This CDR3 region has 10 residues. CDR1 is DFQATT, CDR2 SNEGSKA, per germline (reference sequence). The CDR3 DNA is TGCAGTGCCTCCGGCCGGGGGCAGTACTTC. It yields the protein CSASGRGQYF.

V and J are TRBV11-2 and TRBJ2-2; tentative D call: TRBD1 (5 bases). V lost 5 bases and J lost 4, with 17 bases in between. This CDR3 contains 16 residues. Germline loops: CDR1 SGHAT, CDR2 FQNNGV. The CDR3 DNA is TGTGCCAGCAGCCCACCTCAAGGGGATGGCACCGGGGAGCTGTTTTTT. It codes for CASSPPQGDGTGELFF.

The chain uses TRBV27 and TRBJ1-1; 8 bases fit TRBD1. Trimming at V came to 8 bases and at J to 0 bases, leaving 8 bases not matched to a gene. Germline V lookup: CDR1 MNHEY, CDR2 SMNVEV (reference sequence). CDR3 length: 15 amino acids. The CDR3: CASQGASNMNTEAFF. Here the CDR3 DNA reads TGTGCCAGCCAGGGGGCGTCAAACATGAACACTGAAGCTTTCTTT.

The gene calls are TRBV5-1 and TRBJ1-2, with 8 bases that match TRBD1. Germline CDR1 and CDR2: SGHRS and YFSETQ. CDR3 length: 14 residues. Trimming took 5 bases from V and 5 from J; bases not matched to a gene: 8. The CDR3 spells CASSVAGGEYGYTF. In nucleotides, the CDR3 is TGCGCCAGCAGTGTGGCAGGGGGCGAATATGGCTACACCTTC.

The rearrangement uses TRBV19 and TRBJ1-2; 12 bases match TRBD1. The junction had 17 bases not matched to a gene; V was cut back by 5 bases and J by 13 bases. CDR3 length equals 16 residues. Germline-derived CDR1 and CDR2 are LNHDA and SQIVND (reference sequence). CDR3 sequence (DNA): TGTGCCAGTAGTGTGTTACCGGGACAGGGGGCCCTGATCACCACCTTC. Translation gives CASSVLPGQGALITTF.

This clone occurred a few times. This chain joins TRBV6-1 and TRBJ1-2; 8 bases map to TRBD1. Trimming at V came to 6 bases and at J to 4 bases, leaving 4 bases not matched to a gene. Per germline, CDR1 MNHNS and CDR2 SASEGT. CDR3 length equals 13 residues. Here the CDR3 DNA reads TGTGCCAGCAGGACAGGGGAGTCCTATGGCTACACCTTC. The encoded protein is CASRTGESYGYTF.

V gene TRBV29-1 combines with J gene TRBJ1-2; D is uncertain. Germline lookup yields CDR1 SQVTM and CDR2 ANQGSEA. This CDR3 has 14 amino acids. V gave up 0 bases and J gave up 2 bases, with 10 bases separating them. CDR3 sequence: CSVEEFAGNYGYTF. The CDR3 coding sequence is TGCAGCGTTGAAGAATTTGCGGGGAACTATGGCTACACCTTC. Combining the CDR3 with reference TRBV29-1 and TRBJ1-2 gives the whole variable domain SAVISQKPSRDICQRGTSLTIQCQVDSQVTMMFWYRQQPGQSLTLIATANQGSEATYESGFVIDKFPISRPNLTFSTLTVSNMSPEDSSIYLCSVEEFAGNYGYTFGSGTRLTVV.

The V call is TRBV19, the J call TRBJ1-2; D is uncertain. Trimming removed 6 bases at V and 0 bases at J, with 14 bases between. This CDR3 region has 15 residues. The germline CDR1 and CDR2 sequences are LNHDA and SQIVND (reference sequence). The CDR3 here is CASSRQRTANYGYTF. The CDR3 coding sequence is TGTGCCAGTAGCCGACAAAGAACAGCTAACTATGGCTACACCTTC.

A single count supports this clone. The rearrangement joins TRBV10-3 to TRBJ2-5, with TRBD1 identical over 8 bases. Trimming took 6 bases from V and 2 from J; bases not matched to a gene: 5. The CDR3 runs to 14 residues. Germline V lookup: CDR1 ENHRY, CDR2 SYGVKD. In DNA, the CDR3 is TGTGCCATCAGCGAAGACAGGGGACAAGAGACCCAGTACTTC. This encodes CAISEDRGQETQYF.

The V call is TRBV28, the J call TRBJ1-2; the match to TRBD1 covers 9 bases. The trim removed 5 bases at V and 4 bases at J, leaving 2 bases unmatched. This CDR3 has 13 residues. Looked up from germline, CDR1 is MDHEN and CDR2 is SYDVKM. CDR3 amino acids: CASSRTGVYGYTF. CDR3 in DNA: TGTGCCAGCAGTAGGACAGGGGTCTATGGCTACACCTTC.